This TCR beta chain came from a study of T cells in Graves' hyperthyroidism and ophthalmopathy. General study findings and limits: In blood, most of the thyroid clonotypes expanded above 0.001 were also present.

Amplification targeted TCR beta CDR3 regions from RNA transcripts. Carried out on the TCR CDR3, a first-round RT-PCR used the HTBI primer set. One entry per CDR3 protein results from TCRdb running MiXCR on the multiplex PCR reads. The data contain fewer than 600,000 distinct CDR3 sequences, roughly 15% of them singletons. This CDR3 has 13 amino acids. Germline CDR1 reads SGDLS; CDR2 reads YYNGEE. The V gene lost 0 bases and the J gene lost 6 bases, with 8 bases spanning the gap. Ten or more counts support this clonotype. What it binds is not known. Sequenced sample: blood. The TCR was taken from a woman in her thirties or forties with Graves' hyperthyroidism. This chain joins TRBV9 and TRBJ2-3; D may be TRBD2 (6 bases). CDR3 amino acids: CASSVGGEDTQYF. The CDR3 region has the DNA TGTGCCAGCAGCGTAGGGGGGGAGGATACGCAGTATTTT.